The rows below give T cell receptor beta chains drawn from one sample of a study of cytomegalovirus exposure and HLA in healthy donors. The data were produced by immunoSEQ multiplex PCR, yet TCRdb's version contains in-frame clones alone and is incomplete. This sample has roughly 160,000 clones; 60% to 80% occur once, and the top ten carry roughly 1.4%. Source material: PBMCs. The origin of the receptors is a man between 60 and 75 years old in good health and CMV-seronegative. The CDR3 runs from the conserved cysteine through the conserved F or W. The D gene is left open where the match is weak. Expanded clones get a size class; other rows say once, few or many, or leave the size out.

CDR3aa: CASSSQYSTDSNQPQHF
CDR3nt: TGTGCCAGCAGCTCCCAATACTCGACAGATAGCAATCAGCCCCAGCATTTT
j_gene: TRBJ1-5
d_gene: .
abundance: few
len: 17
v_gene: TRBV7-2

CDR3aa: CRVPGTGGYEQYF
CDR3nt: TGCCGCGTCCCCGGGACAGGGGGCTACGAGCAGTACTTC
j_gene: TRBJ2-7
d_gene: TRBD1
abundance: .
len: 13
v_gene: TRBV29-1

CDR3aa: CAWRRERWAYEQYF
CDR3nt: TGTGCCTGGAGGAGGGAAAGATGGGCTTACGAGCAGTACTTC
j_gene: TRBJ2-7
d_gene: .
abundance: .
len: 14
v_gene: TRBV30

CDR3aa: CAISEYEGRSGSYNEQFF
CDR3nt: TGTGCCATCAGTGAGTACGAAGGGCGCAGCGGGAGCTACAATGAGCAGTTCTTC
j_gene: TRBJ2-1
d_gene: TRBD2
abundance: .
len: 18
v_gene: TRBV10-3

CDR3aa: CASSALTSGNYNEQFF
CDR3nt: TGTGCCAGCAGCGCGCTTACTAGCGGAAACTACAATGAGCAGTTCTTC
j_gene: TRBJ2-1
d_gene: TRBD2
abundance: once
len: 16
v_gene: TRBV4-2

CDR3aa: CASSIQGGNQPQHF
CDR3nt: TGTGCCAGTAGTATACAGGGGGGCAATCAGCCCCAGCATTTT
j_gene: TRBJ1-5
d_gene: TRBD1
abundance: few
len: 14
v_gene: TRBV19

CDR3aa: CASRGTGMSNQPQHF
CDR3nt: TGTGCCAGCAGGGGAACAGGGATGAGCAATCAGCCCCAGCATTTT
j_gene: TRBJ1-5
d_gene: .
abundance: .
len: 15
v_gene: TRBV2

CDR3aa: CASSTLLSYNEQFF
CDR3nt: TGTGCCAGCAGCACTCTCCTCTCCTACAATGAGCAGTTCTTC
j_gene: TRBJ2-1
d_gene: .
abundance: .
len: 14
v_gene: TRBV7-9

CDR3aa: CASSQDISDTQYF
CDR3nt: TGCGCCAGCAGCCAAGATATTTCAGATACGCAGTATTTT
j_gene: TRBJ2-3
d_gene: .
abundance: .
len: 13
v_gene: TRBV4-3

CDR3aa: CATSRELAGTLVGTQYF
CDR3nt: TGTGCCACCAGCAGAGAGCTAGCGGGGACTCTTGTGGGTACGCAGTATTTT
j_gene: TRBJ2-3
d_gene: TRBD2
abundance: few
len: 17
v_gene: TRBV15

CDR3aa: CASRNAPGDNQPQHF
CDR3nt: TGCGCCAGCAGAAATGCCCCAGGGGACAATCAGCCCCAGCATTTT
j_gene: TRBJ1-5
d_gene: .
abundance: .
len: 15
v_gene: TRBV5-1

CDR3aa: CSGGRGTGWTGELFF
CDR3nt: TGCAGCGGGGGCCGGGGGACGGGTTGGACCGGGGAGCTGTTTTTT
j_gene: TRBJ2-2
d_gene: .
abundance: .
len: 15
v_gene: TRBV29-1

CDR3aa: CASSLEAASSYNEQFF
CDR3nt: TGTGCCAGCAGTTTGGAGGCGGCGAGCTCCTACAATGAGCAGTTCTTC
j_gene: TRBJ2-1
d_gene: .
abundance: .
len: 16
v_gene: TRBV27

CDR3aa: CASSSTGTSDLRDTQYF
CDR3nt: TGTGCCAGCAGCTCCACCGGGACTAGCGATCTACGGGATACGCAGTATTTT
j_gene: TRBJ2-3
d_gene: TRBD2
abundance: few
len: 17
v_gene: TRBV7-8

CDR3aa: CASSLEGGYGYTF
CDR3nt: TGCGCCAGCAGCTTGGAAGGGGGCTATGGCTACACCTTC
j_gene: TRBJ1-2
d_gene: .
abundance: once
len: 13
v_gene: TRBV5-1

CDR3aa: CASSLRGLRDNEQFF
CDR3nt: TGTGCCAGCAGCTTAAGGGGACTCCGGGACAATGAGCAGTTCTTC
j_gene: TRBJ2-1
d_gene: .
abundance: .
len: 15
v_gene: TRBV7-3

CDR3aa: CASSRDRVGYGYTF
CDR3nt: TGCGCCAGCAGCCGGGACAGGGTGGGCTATGGCTACACCTTC
j_gene: TRBJ1-2
d_gene: TRBD1
abundance: once
len: 14
v_gene: TRBV4-3

CDR3aa: CASSVTGQGFWPQHF
CDR3nt: TGTGCCAGCAGTGTGACGGGACAGGGTTTTTGGCCCCAGCATTTT
j_gene: TRBJ1-5
d_gene: TRBD1
abundance: .
len: 15
v_gene: TRBV6-5

CDR3aa: CASSTPGLAGGGTQYF
CDR3nt: TGTGCCAGCAGCACCCCCGGACTAGCGGGAGGAGGTACGCAGTATTTT
j_gene: TRBJ2-3
d_gene: TRBD2
abundance: .
len: 16
v_gene: TRBV11-2

CDR3aa: CASSHLGTGGVYGYTF
CDR3nt: TGTGCCAGCAGCCACTTAGGGACAGGGGGCGTCTATGGCTACACCTTC
j_gene: TRBJ1-2
d_gene: TRBD1
abundance: few
len: 16
v_gene: TRBV14

CDR3aa: CASIYWATYEQYF
CDR3nt: TGTGCCAGTATATATTGGGCTACCTACGAACAGTACTTC
j_gene: TRBJ2-7
d_gene: .
abundance: .
len: 13
v_gene: TRBV19

CDR3aa: CASSRRGGGPNTEAFF
CDR3nt: TGTGCCAGCAGCCGACGAGGGGGCGGACCGAACACTGAAGCTTTCTTT
j_gene: TRBJ1-1
d_gene: TRBD1
abundance: .
len: 16
v_gene: TRBV5-8

CDR3aa: CASSLSASGGLYEQYF
CDR3nt: TGTGCCAGCAGTTTATCTGCTAGCGGGGGACTTTACGAGCAGTACTTC
j_gene: TRBJ2-7
d_gene: TRBD2
abundance: .
len: 16
v_gene: TRBV28

CDR3aa: CASSLGTAIYEQYF
CDR3nt: TGTGCCAGCAGCTTAGGGACAGCGATCTACGAGCAGTACTTC
j_gene: TRBJ2-7
d_gene: .
abundance: few
len: 14
v_gene: TRBV7-9

CDR3aa: CAISESSVTGNTIYF
CDR3nt: TGTGCCATCAGTGAGTCGTCGGTTACTGGAAACACCATATATTTT
j_gene: TRBJ1-3
d_gene: .
abundance: .
len: 15
v_gene: TRBV10-3

CDR3aa: CASSVAYNEQFF
CDR3nt: TGTGCCAGCAGCGTAGCATACAATGAGCAGTTCTTC
j_gene: TRBJ2-1
d_gene: .
abundance: .
len: 12
v_gene: TRBV9

CDR3aa: CASSQIGSSYEQYF
CDR3nt: TGTGCCAGCAGCCAAATCGGGAGCTCCTACGAGCAGTACTTC
j_gene: TRBJ2-7
d_gene: .
abundance: .
len: 14
v_gene: TRBV14

CDR3aa: CASGLGGGVRDTQYF
CDR3nt: TGTGCTAGTGGTTTGGGAGGGGGGGTTCGGGATACGCAGTATTTT
j_gene: TRBJ2-3
d_gene: .
abundance: .
len: 15
v_gene: TRBV12-5

CDR3aa: CASSQGNPNEKLFF
CDR3nt: TGTGCCAGCAGCCAGGGGAATCCTAATGAAAAACTGTTTTTT
j_gene: TRBJ1-4
d_gene: .
abundance: .
len: 14
v_gene: TRBV5-6

CDR3aa: CASSYSGTSQRPQHF
CDR3nt: TGTGCCAGCAGTTACTCGGGGACATCCCAGAGGCCCCAGCATTTT
j_gene: TRBJ1-5
d_gene: .
abundance: few
len: 15
v_gene: TRBV6-5

CDR3aa: CASSDEARNTEAFF
CDR3nt: TGTGCCAGCAGTGATGAGGCCAGGAACACTGAAGCTTTCTTT
j_gene: TRBJ1-1
d_gene: .
abundance: .
len: 14
v_gene: TRBV25-1

CDR3aa: CATSDPTIGRALAEQFF
CDR3nt: TGTGCCACCAGCGATCCCACAATCGGGAGGGCCCTTGCTGAGCAGTTCTTC
j_gene: TRBJ2-1
d_gene: TRBD2
abundance: once
len: 17
v_gene: TRBV15

CDR3aa: CASSAQASQETQYF
CDR3nt: TGTGCCAGCAGCGCACAGGCGTCCCAAGAGACCCAGTACTTC
j_gene: TRBJ2-5
d_gene: .
abundance: .
len: 14
v_gene: TRBV9

CDR3aa: CASSSLAALLTGGTGELFF
CDR3nt: TGCGCCAGCAGCTCCCTAGCGGCCCTTTTAACGGGTGGCACCGGGGAGCTGTTTTTT
j_gene: TRBJ2-2
d_gene: TRBD2
abundance: .
len: 19
v_gene: TRBV5-1

CDR3aa: CASTLLSLPGQGFSGANVLTF
CDR3nt: TGTGCCAGCACCCTTTTATCCCTTCCGGGACAGGGGTTTTCTGGGGCCAACGTCCTGACTTTC
j_gene: TRBJ2-6
d_gene: TRBD1
abundance: .
len: 21
v_gene: TRBV6-8

CDR3aa: CSVGDIYGYTF
CDR3nt: TGCAGTGTAGGGGACATCTATGGCTACACCTTC
j_gene: TRBJ1-2
d_gene: .
abundance: .
len: 11
v_gene: TRBV20-1

CDR3aa: CASSPARDSENTGELFF
CDR3nt: TGTGCCAGCAGCCCAGCCCGGGACAGCGAGAACACCGGGGAGCTGTTTTTT
j_gene: TRBJ2-2
d_gene: TRBD1
abundance: .
len: 17
v_gene: TRBV7-9

CDR3aa: CASTRGQTYTEAFF
CDR3nt: TGTGCCAGCACGAGAGGACAGACCTACACTGAAGCTTTCTTT
j_gene: TRBJ1-1
d_gene: .
abundance: few
len: 14
v_gene: TRBV2

CDR3aa: CASSVDLNTEAFF
CDR3nt: TGTGCCAGCAGCGTAGACCTAAACACTGAAGCTTTCTTT
j_gene: TRBJ1-1
d_gene: .
abundance: .
len: 13
v_gene: TRBV9

CDR3aa: CASSWDSLSYNEQFF
CDR3nt: TGTGCCAGCAGCTGGGACTCCCTCTCCTACAATGAGCAGTTCTTC
j_gene: TRBJ2-1
d_gene: .
abundance: .
len: 15
v_gene: TRBV5-4

CDR3aa: CASSQRLANEQFF
CDR3nt: TGTGCCAGCAGCCAAAGACTAGCGAATGAGCAGTTCTTC
j_gene: TRBJ2-1
d_gene: TRBD2
abundance: .
len: 13
v_gene: TRBV7-9

CDR3aa: CASSSPVILDTQYF
CDR3nt: TGTGCCAGTAGTTCCCCAGTAATTCTAGATACGCAGTATTTT
j_gene: TRBJ2-3
d_gene: .
abundance: .
len: 14
v_gene: TRBV19

CDR3aa: CVSSLARGGAETQYF
CDR3nt: TGCGTCAGCAGCTTGGCCAGAGGGGGCGCGGAGACCCAGTACTTC
j_gene: TRBJ2-5
d_gene: TRBD1
abundance: .
len: 15
v_gene: TRBV5-1

CDR3aa: CASSGGPSAGGRANEQYF
CDR3nt: TGTGCCAGCAGCGGAGGCCCTTCCGCGGGCGGGAGGGCCAACGAGCAGTACTTC
j_gene: TRBJ2-7
d_gene: TRBD2
abundance: .
len: 18
v_gene: TRBV9

CDR3aa: CAISDGSSGNTIYF
CDR3nt: TGTGCCATCAGTGATGGGAGCTCTGGAAACACCATATATTTT
j_gene: TRBJ1-3
d_gene: .
abundance: .
len: 14
v_gene: TRBV10-3

CDR3aa: CASTPQERNSNQPQHF
CDR3nt: TGTGCCAGCACCCCTCAGGAACGGAATAGCAATCAGCCCCAGCATTTT
j_gene: TRBJ1-5
d_gene: .
abundance: .
len: 16
v_gene: TRBV21-1

CDR3aa: CAWRWGQGLGYTF
CDR3nt: TGTGCCTGGAGATGGGGACAGGGGCTGGGCTACACCTTC
j_gene: TRBJ1-2
d_gene: TRBD1
abundance: few
len: 13
v_gene: TRBV30

CDR3aa: CASSYRDTSGNTIYF
CDR3nt: TGTGCCAGCAGCTATCGGGACACCTCTGGAAACACCATATATTTT
j_gene: TRBJ1-3
d_gene: .
abundance: .
len: 15
v_gene: TRBV7-8

CDR3aa: CASSLGGGASNEQFF
CDR3nt: TGTGCCAGCAGCTTAGGCGGGGGGGCGAGCAATGAGCAGTTCTTC
j_gene: TRBJ2-1
d_gene: TRBD2
abundance: once
len: 15
v_gene: TRBV7-7

CDR3aa: CATPPAGWAYNEQFF
CDR3nt: TGTGCCACCCCTCCAGCGGGCTGGGCCTACAATGAGCAGTTCTTC
j_gene: TRBJ2-1
d_gene: .
abundance: .
len: 15
v_gene: TRBV6-4

CDR3aa: CASSSGDSVYGYTF
CDR3nt: TGTGCCAGCAGCTCCGGGGACAGCGTCTATGGCTACACCTTC
j_gene: TRBJ1-2
d_gene: TRBD1
abundance: few
len: 14
v_gene: TRBV11-2

CDR3aa: CASSGATANSGNTIYF
CDR3nt: TGTGCCAGCAGTGGGGCGACGGCCAACTCTGGAAACACCATATATTTT
j_gene: TRBJ1-3
d_gene: .
abundance: .
len: 16
v_gene: TRBV28

CDR3aa: CAWSREGNQPQHF
CDR3nt: TGTGCCTGGAGTCGGGAGGGCAATCAGCCCCAGCATTTT
j_gene: TRBJ1-5
d_gene: .
abundance: .
len: 13
v_gene: TRBV30

CDR3aa: CASSSRGGLQETQYF
CDR3nt: TGCGCCAGCAGCTCCCGGGGAGGGCTCCAAGAGACCCAGTACTTC
j_gene: TRBJ2-5
d_gene: TRBD2
abundance: .
len: 15
v_gene: TRBV5-1